One sample yielded the 20 T cell receptor beta chains listed below, sequenced in a study of glioma-infiltrating T cells after dendritic cell vaccination. As for time point: after dendritic cell vaccination, including at tumor progression/relapse. The table came from immunoSEQ multiplex PCR; TCRdb's copy has only in-frame clones and leaves some out. The sample lists under 75,000 clones; 85% were seen once. The sample here was blood, taken after dendritic cell vaccination. The receptors derive from a human donor with glioblastoma.

This chain uses TRBV30 with TRBJ1-2; D uncertain. Germline V gives CDR1 GTSNPN, CDR2 SVGIG (reference sequence). Trimming took off 2 bases at V and 3 bases at J, with 10 bases between the two ends. This CDR3 region has 13 residues. CDR3 protein: CAWSTFSDYGYTF. CDR3 DNA: TGTGCCTGGAGTACCTTCAGTGACTATGGCTACACCTTC.

Details on this clone: Different DNA sequences within this sample yield the same CDR3. The rearrangement joins TRBV18 to TRBJ2-7; TRBD2 agrees at 9 bases. This CDR3 spans 15 amino acids. V shed 2 bases and J 4 bases; nucleotides not matched to a gene: 6. Germline V gives CDR1 KGHSH, CDR2 LQKENI. CDR3 region: CASSPGLAGPYEQYF. The DNA for the CDR3 is TGTGCCAGCTCACCAGGGCTAGCGGGGCCATACGAGCAGTACTTC.

This clone appeared a few times. The chain links TRBV4-2 to TRBJ1-1; no reliable D call. The CDR3 has 13 amino acids. Looked up from germline, CDR1 is LGHNA and CDR2 is YNFKEQ. V gave up 1 base and J gave up 7 bases, with 10 bases separating them. The DNA for the CDR3 is TGTGCCAGCAGCCAAGTGGGAGACCGTGAAGCTTTCTTT. Translated, it gives CASSQVGDREAFF.

The gene calls are TRBV29-1 and TRBJ2-3, with 9 nucleotides matching TRBD2. This CDR3 spans 16 amino acids. Unmatched junction bases numbered 10, after V lost 6 bases and J lost 0 bases. Germline V gene lookup returns CDR1 SQVTM and CDR2 ANQGSEA. CDR3 in DNA: TGCAGCGTAGGCGGACCGCGGGGGGGAAGCACAGATACGCAGTATTTT. Its translation is CSVGGPRGGSTDTQYF.

The CDR3 coding sequence is TGTGCCAGCGCACAGGGTAGCTATGGCTACACCTTC. As protein: CASAQGSYGYTF. This chain connects TRBV6-5 to TRBJ1-2, with D perhaps TRBD1 (6 bases). V lost 8 bases and J 4 bases, leaving 11 bases between the germline ends. Germline CDR1 reads MNHEY; CDR2 reads SVGAGI. The CDR3 extends over 12 amino acids.

The rearrangement joins TRBV19 to TRBJ2-7; 7 bases fit TRBD1. V lost 5 bases and J lost 5; bases outside the gene matches: 15. Germline V lookup: CDR1 LNHDA, CDR2 SQIVND (reference sequence). This CDR3 region has 16 residues. Here the CDR3 DNA reads TGTGCCAGTAGTCCCAGCTTCGGCAGGGGGAACAACGAGCAGTACTTC. Translating it yields CASSPSFGRGNNEQYF. The entire variable domain, with the rest obtained from reference TRBV19 and TRBJ2-7, is as follows: DGGITQSPKYLFRKEGQNVTLSCEQNLNHDAMYWYRQDPGQGLRLIYYSQIVNDFQKGDIAEGYSVSREKKESFPLTVTSAQKNPTAFYLCASSPSFGRGNNEQYFGPGTRLTVT.

The chain recombines TRBV4-1 with TRBJ1-5, with TRBD1 as a possible D gene (6 bases). Germline CDR1 is MGHRA and CDR2 is YSYEKL. V was clipped by 4 bases and J by 6 bases, with 25 bases between them. This CDR3 comprises 18 residues. CDR3 protein: CASSPQPDRFLLAQPQHF. DNA of the CDR3: TGCGCCAGCAGCCCTCAACCGGACAGATTTTTGCTTGCTCAGCCCCAGCATTTT.

This chain uses TRBV5-5 with TRBJ1-5; weak D call: TRBD1 (6 bases). The CDR3 consists of 17 residues. The V end was cut by 0 bases, the J end by 7 bases, with 20 bases between. CDR1 is SGHKS, CDR2 YYEKEE, per germline (reference sequence). The CDR3 region has the DNA TGTGCCAGCAGCTTGGGGGCCGGGGGGCCTCGGGAGCAGCCCCAGCATTTT. Protein product: CASSLGAGGPREQPQHF.

The chain combines TRBV10-3 with TRBJ2-7; possible D gene TRBD1, 5 bases. The CDR3 runs to 15 residues. CDR1 ENHRY and CDR2 SYGVKD come from the germline V gene. V shed 7 bases and J shed 4 bases, with 20 bases lying between them. The CDR3 spells CAINTLDNKGYEQYF. Here the CDR3 DNA reads TGTGCCATCAACACCTTGGACAACAAGGGGTACGAGCAGTACTTC.

This clone was seen once. This sequence joins TRBV6-1 and TRBJ2-1; 7 nucleotides line up with TRBD1. J lost 4 bases, V lost 6 bases, and 6 bases had no gene match. Germline assignment: CDR1 MNHNS and CDR2 SASEGT. There are 14 residues in the CDR3. The CDR3: CASRLPRGYNEQFF. CDR3 nucleotide sequence: TGTGCCAGCAGACTACCCAGGGGGTACAATGAGCAGTTCTTC.

This sequence joins TRBV14 and TRBJ1-2; unclear D gene. Germline V gene data show CDR1 as SGHDN and CDR2 as FVKESK. Between the trimmed V and J ends, which lost 4 bases and 7 bases, there was a span of 13 bases. This CDR3 has 13 residues. CDR3 in DNA: TGTGCCAGCAGCCCGACAATCCTCCGTGGCTACACCTTC. This sequence encodes CASSPTILRGYTF. Full variable domain (missing parts from reference TRBV14 and TRBJ1-2): EAGVTQFPSHSVIEKGQTVTLRCDPISGHDNLYWYRRVMGKEIKFLLHFVKESKQDESGMPNNRFLAERTGGTYSTLKVQPAELEDSGVYFCASSPTILRGYTFGSGTRLTVV.

The J gene is TRBJ2-5, the V gene TRBV13; tentatively, D is TRBD1 (6 bases). Germline-derived CDR1 and CDR2 are PRHDT and FYEKMQ (reference sequence). This CDR3 spans 15 amino acids. V dropped 7 bases and J dropped 4 bases, with 19 bases sitting between them. The CDR3 protein is CASTLRLTGPETQYF. Here the CDR3 DNA reads TGTGCCAGCACCCTCCGCCTTACAGGGCCAGAGACCCAGTACTTC. Full variable domain (rest looked up from reference TRBV13 and TRBJ2-5): AAGVIQSPRHLIKEKRETATLKCYPIPRHDTVYWYQQGPGQDPQFLISFYEKMQSDKGSIPDRFSAQQFSDYHSELNMSSLELGDSALYFCASTLRLTGPETQYFGPGTRLLVL.

V and J are TRBV11-3 and TRBJ2-7, with D maybe TRBD2 (5 bases). V lost 4 bases to trimming and J lost 3 bases, with 16 bases between them. Germline V CDR1 and CDR2: SGHNT, YENEEA. This CDR3 has 15 amino acids. CDR3 loop: CASSSGVQRGYEQYF. The CDR3 coding sequence is TGTGCCAGCAGCTCCGGTGTGCAACGGGGCTACGAGCAGTACTTC. Full variable domain (rest looked up from reference TRBV11-3 and TRBJ2-7): EAGVVQSPRYKIIEKKQPVAFWCNPISGHNTLYWYLQNLGQGPELLIRYENEEAVDDSQLPKDRFSAERLKGVDSTLKIQPAELGDSAVYLCASSSGVQRGYEQYFGPGTRLTVT.

The chain employs TRBV2 and TRBJ2-7; TRBD1 is a possible D gene (6 bases). Germline V gives CDR1 SNHLY, CDR2 FYNNEI. Between the trimmed V and J ends, which lost 6 bases and 6 bases, there was a span of 18 bases. The CDR3 totals 14 residues. The CDR3 DNA reads TGTGCCAGCAGGCTGGCAGGGGCCCCCCGCGAGCAGTACTTC. Translated: CASRLAGAPREQYF.

V is TRBV4-1 and J is TRBJ2-5; tentative D call: TRBD2 (5 bases). Looked up from germline, CDR1 is MGHRA and CDR2 is YSYEKL. The CDR3 loop spans 14 amino acids. V was trimmed by 0 bases and J by 1 base, leaving 6 bases between them. The CDR3 sequence: CASSQEEGQETQYF. CDR3 bases: TGCGCCAGCAGCCAAGAAGAGGGCCAAGAGACCCAGTACTTC.

This sequence joins TRBV2 and TRBJ2-2; TRBD1 is a possible D gene (5 bases). From germline, CDR1 is SNHLY and CDR2 FYNNEI. The CDR3 has 15 amino acids. V was pared by 6 bases and J by 5 bases, with 16 bases between. This chain's CDR3 is CASSYSGRGTGELFF. The CDR3, as DNA: TGTGCCAGCAGCTACTCAGGGCGCGGAACCGGGGAGCTGTTTTTT.

V gene TRBV9 combines with J gene TRBJ2-7; TRBD2 agrees at 9 bases. The CDR3 is 14 amino acids. Per the germline V gene, CDR1 is SGDLS and CDR2 is YYNGEE. Losses at the gene ends were 3 bases for V and 3 bases for J; bases not matched to a gene: 4. CDR3 protein: CASSARGGIYEQYF. CDR3 coding DNA: TGTGCCAGCAGCGCGCGGGGGGGGATCTACGAGCAGTACTTC. The full variable domain, completed using reference TRBV9 and TRBJ2-7, is DSGVTQTPKHLITATGQRVTLRCSPRSGDLSVYWYQQSLDQGLQFLIQYYNGEERAKGNILERFSAQQFPDLHSELNLSSLELGDSALYFCASSARGGIYEQYFGPGTRLTVT.

V usage is TRBV2 and J usage is TRBJ2-1; D is unclear. Deletions cut 2 bases from V and 7 bases from J, with 3 bases between. CDR3 length equals 11 residues. Germline lookup yields CDR1 SNHLY and CDR2 FYNNEI. The CDR3 DNA reads as TGTGCCAGCAGTGAATATAATGAGCAGTTCTTC. Translation: CASSEYNEQFF.

Notes on this clone: The same CDR3 also results from other DNA sequences found in this sample. The CDR3 region is CASSLNPRGLYNSPLHF. CDR3 in DNA: TGTGCCAGCAGCTTAAATCCGAGGGGGCTCTATAATTCACCCCTCCACTTT. The chain uses TRBV7-3 and TRBJ1-6, with 7 bases aligning to TRBD1. Losses at the gene ends were 1 base for V and 3 bases for J; bases not matched to a gene: 6. Germline assignment: CDR1 SGHTA and CDR2 FQGTGA. The CDR3 covers 17 residues.

This rearrangement joins TRBV7-9 to TRBJ1-2; possibly TRBD1 for D (6 bases). V was clipped by 1 base and J by 3 bases, with 15 bases between them. There are 16 residues in the CDR3. Germline values: CDR1 SEHNR, CDR2 FQNEAQ (reference sequence). This chain's CDR3 is CASSLGGGRVDYGYTF. The CDR3 DNA reads TGTGCCAGCAGCTTAGGGGGGGGCAGGGTGGACTATGGCTACACCTTC.